This record looks at one TCR beta chain sequence and its context. The antigen is undetermined. The data were taken from a study of cytomegalovirus exposure and HLA in healthy donors. The study's findings and limits: It was reportedly the case that the classifier diagnosed cytomegalovirus status with high specificity and sensitivity.

Trimming cost V 4 bases and J 1 base, with 10 bases left between them. Per the germline V gene, CDR1 is MNHNS and CDR2 is SASEGT. The CDR3 length is 14 residues. Primers: 60 Vbeta forward and 13 Jbeta reverse. TCRdb's copy holds only in-frame clones and misses some; the assay was immunoSEQ multiplex PCR. Its listing shows tens of thousands of clones. The chain recombines TRBV6-1 with TRBJ1-1; D remains unclear. This receptor was taken from a female donor in good health and CMV-seronegative. Sequenced material: PBMCs. The CDR3 DNA is TGTGCCAGCAGTGGAGAGGGCAGGAACACTGAAGCTTTCTTT. Translation: CASSGEGRNTEAFF.